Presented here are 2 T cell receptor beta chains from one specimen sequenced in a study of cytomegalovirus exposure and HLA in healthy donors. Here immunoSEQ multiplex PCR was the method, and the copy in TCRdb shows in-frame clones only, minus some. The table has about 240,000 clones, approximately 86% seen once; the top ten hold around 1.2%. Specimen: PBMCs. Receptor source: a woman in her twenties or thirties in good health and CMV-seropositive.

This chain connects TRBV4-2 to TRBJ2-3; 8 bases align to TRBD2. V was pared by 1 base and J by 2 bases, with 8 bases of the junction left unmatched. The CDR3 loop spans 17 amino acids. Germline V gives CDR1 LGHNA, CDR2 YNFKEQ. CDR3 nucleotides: TGTGCCAGCAGCCAAGCCGGGGGGGCTGGACCCACAGATACGCAGTATTTT. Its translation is CASSQAGGAGPTDTQYF.

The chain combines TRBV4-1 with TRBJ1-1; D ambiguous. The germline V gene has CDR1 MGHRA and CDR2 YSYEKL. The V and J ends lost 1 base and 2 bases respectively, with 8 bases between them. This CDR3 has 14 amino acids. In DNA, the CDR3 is TGCGCCAGCAGCCAAGTTTCCGGTAACACTGAAGCTTTCTTT. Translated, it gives CASSQVSGNTEAFF.